The T cell receptor (beta chain) under discussion was sequenced for a study of T cells in localized non-small cell lung cancer. In the case of this clone: Its antigen is undetermined.

Study-wide results and limits: Sequencing, confined to only one tumor region, leaves heterogeneity possible.

The CDR3 consists of 19 residues. The germline V gene encodes CDR1 WSHSY and CDR2 SAAADI. V lost 0 bases, J lost 4 bases, and 25 bases lay in between. TCRdb keeps only in-frame clones here, not all; method: immunoSEQ multiplex PCR. The repertoire holds more than 100,000 clones, with 89% as singletons. Sequenced here: peripheral blood, sampled before any cancer treatment. This TCR was recovered from a female donor older than 55 with stage I lung adenocarcinoma. The chain couples TRBV10-2 to TRBJ2-7; TRBD2 is a possible D gene (5 bases). CDR3 loop: CASSESTSLGATNDYEQYF. The CDR3 bases are TGCGCCAGCAGTGAGTCGACGTCGCTAGGAGCGACTAATGATTACGAGCAGTACTTC.